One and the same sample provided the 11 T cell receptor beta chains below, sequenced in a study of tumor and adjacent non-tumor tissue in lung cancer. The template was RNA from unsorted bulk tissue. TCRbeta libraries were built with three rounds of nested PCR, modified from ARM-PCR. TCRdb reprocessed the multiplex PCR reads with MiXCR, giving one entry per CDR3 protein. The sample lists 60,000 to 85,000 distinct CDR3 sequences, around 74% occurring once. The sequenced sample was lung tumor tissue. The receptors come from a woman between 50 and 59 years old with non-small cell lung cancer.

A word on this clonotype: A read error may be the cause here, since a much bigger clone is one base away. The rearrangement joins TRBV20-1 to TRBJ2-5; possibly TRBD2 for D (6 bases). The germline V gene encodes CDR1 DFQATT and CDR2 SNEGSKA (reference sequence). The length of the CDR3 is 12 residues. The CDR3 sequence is CTAREWGETQYF. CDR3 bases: TGCACTGCTCGGGAGTGGGGTGAGACCCAGTACTTC.

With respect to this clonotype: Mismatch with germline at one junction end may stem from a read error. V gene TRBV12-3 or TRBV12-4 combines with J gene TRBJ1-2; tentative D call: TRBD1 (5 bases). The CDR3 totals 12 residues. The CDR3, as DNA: TGTGCCGGCAGTCCCGGGGCCGGAAGGTTCACATTC. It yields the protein CAGSPGAGRFTF.

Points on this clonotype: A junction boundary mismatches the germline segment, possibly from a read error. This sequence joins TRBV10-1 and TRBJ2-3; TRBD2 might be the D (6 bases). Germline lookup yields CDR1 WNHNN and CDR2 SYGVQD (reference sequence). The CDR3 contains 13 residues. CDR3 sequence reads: CTSSDTSTDTHYF. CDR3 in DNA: TGCACCAGCAGTGATACTAGCACAGATACGCATTATTTT.

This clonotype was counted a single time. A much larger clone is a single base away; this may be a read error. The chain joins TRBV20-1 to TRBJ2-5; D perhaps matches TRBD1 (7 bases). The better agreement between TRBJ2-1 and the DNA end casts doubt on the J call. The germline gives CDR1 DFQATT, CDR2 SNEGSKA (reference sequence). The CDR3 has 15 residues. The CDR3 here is CSVSPSYGGGETQFF. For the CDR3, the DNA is TGCAGTGTTTCACCCTCCTACGGAGGGGGCGAGACCCAGTTCTTC.

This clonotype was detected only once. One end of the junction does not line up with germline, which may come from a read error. In DNA form, the CDR3 reads TGCATCGTTGAAGGTTCAGGGAGCAGTGAAAAACTGTTTTTT. Translated, it gives CIVEGSGSSEKLFF. The rearrangement links TRBV29-1 to TRBJ1-4; the D gene is possibly TRBD1 (5 bases). CDR1 SQVTM and CDR2 ANQGSEA come from the germline V gene. The CDR3 contains 14 residues.

The CDR3 region has the DNA TGTGCCCGCCAGCTACCGGGACAGGGGGTCAACGAGCAGTACTTC. It is translated as CARQLPGQGVNEQYF. The chain joins TRBV6-2 or TRBV6-3 to TRBJ2-7; TRBD1 aligns across 11 bases. The germline V gene encodes CDR1 MNHEY and CDR2 SVGEGT. J gave up 5 bases and V 11 bases, and 14 bases lay outside the gene matches. This CDR3 has 15 residues.

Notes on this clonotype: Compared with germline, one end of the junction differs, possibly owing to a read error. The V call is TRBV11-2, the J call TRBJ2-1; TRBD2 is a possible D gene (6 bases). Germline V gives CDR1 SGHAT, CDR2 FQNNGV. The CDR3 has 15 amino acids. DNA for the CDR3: TGTGCCAGCGGCTTAGAAGCTAGCGAGAGGGCTGAGCAGTGCTTC. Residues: CASGLEASERAEQCF.

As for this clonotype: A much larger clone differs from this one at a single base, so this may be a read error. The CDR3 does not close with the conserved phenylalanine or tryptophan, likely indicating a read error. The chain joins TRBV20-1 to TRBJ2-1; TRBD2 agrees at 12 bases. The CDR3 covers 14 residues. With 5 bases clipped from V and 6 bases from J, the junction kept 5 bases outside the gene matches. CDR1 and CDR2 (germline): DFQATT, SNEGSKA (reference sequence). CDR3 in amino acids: CSASTSGRSNEQFL. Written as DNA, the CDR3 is TGCAGTGCTTCAACTAGCGGGAGGAGCAATGAGCAGTTCCTC.

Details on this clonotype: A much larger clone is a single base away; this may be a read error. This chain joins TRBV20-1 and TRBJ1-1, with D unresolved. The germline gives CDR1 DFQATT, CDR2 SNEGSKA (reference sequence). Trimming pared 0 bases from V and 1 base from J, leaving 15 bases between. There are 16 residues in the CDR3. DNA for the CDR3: TGCAGTGCTAGAGAGCTGAGGGTCTCAAAGAACACTGAAGCTTTCTTT. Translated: CSARELRVSKNTEAFF.

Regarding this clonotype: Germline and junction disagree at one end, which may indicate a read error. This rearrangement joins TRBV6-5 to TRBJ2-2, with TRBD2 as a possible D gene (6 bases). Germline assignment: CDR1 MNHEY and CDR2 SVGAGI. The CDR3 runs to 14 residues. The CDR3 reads CASRGGLDTGGLFF. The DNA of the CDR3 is TGTGCCAGTAGAGGCGGGTTGGACACCGGGGGGCTGTTTTTT.

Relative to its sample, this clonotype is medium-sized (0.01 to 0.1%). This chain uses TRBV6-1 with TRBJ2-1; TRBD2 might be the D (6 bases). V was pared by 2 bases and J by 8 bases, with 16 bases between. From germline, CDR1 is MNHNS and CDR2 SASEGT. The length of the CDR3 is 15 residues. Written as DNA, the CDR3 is TGTGCCAGCAGTGAAACGGGGGAGGCGGGGCATGAGCAGTTCTTC. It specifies CASSETGEAGHEQFF.